These T cell receptor beta chains were read from a single sample in a study of beta chain features in type 1 diabetes. Assay used: immunoSEQ multiplex PCR; TCRdb lists only in-frame clones, some missing. This table holds hundreds of thousands of clones, 11% to 15% found once. Sequenced material: naive CD4+ T cells from blood. The receptors derive from a man between 18 and 29 years old with type 1 diabetes. Each CDR3 is given with its conserved first and last residue. A D gene is named only where the DNA matches it firmly. Clone size is shown for a subset of rows, as once, few, many or a class of expanded clone.

J gene | D gene | clone size | V gene | CDR3 protein | CDR3 DNA
TRBJ1-1 | NA | few | TRBV15 | CATRSTLNTEAFF | TGTGCCACCCGTTCCACCCTGAACACTGAAGCTTTCTTT
TRBJ2-7 | TRBD1 | NA | TRBV6-6 | CASSYSYRGRRYEQYF | TGTGCCAGCAGTTATTCTTACAGGGGCCGAAGGTACGAGCAGTACTTC
TRBJ2-3 | TRBD2 | few | TRBV7-2 | CASSRGRAVYTQYF | TGTGCCAGCAGCCGCGGGAGGGCTGTATATACGCAGTATTTT
TRBJ1-1 | NA | NA | TRBV30 | CAWGQSMNTEAFF | TGTGCCTGGGGACAGTCGATGAACACTGAAGCTTTCTTT
TRBJ2-6 | TRBD1 | few | TRBV29-1 | CSAQGAAGANVLTF | TGCAGCGCTCAGGGGGCTGCTGGGGCCAACGTCCTGACTTTC
TRBJ2-7 | TRBD2 | NA | TRBV7-2 | CASSPRLAGGRGQYF | TGTGCCAGCAGCCCCCGACTAGCGGGGGGCCGGGGGCAGTACTTC
TRBJ1-2 | NA | NA | TRBV20-1 | CSASRGHGYTF | TGCAGTGCTAGCAGGGGCCATGGCTACACCTTC
TRBJ2-5 | NA | few | TRBV30 | CAWSEAFRETQYF | TGTGCCTGGAGTGAAGCCTTTCGGGAGACCCAGTACTTC
TRBJ2-3 | NA | NA | TRBV7-2 | CASRSGTDTQYF | TGTGCCAGCCGAAGTGGTACAGATACGCAGTATTTT
TRBJ2-5 | NA | NA | TRBV29-1 | CSVEEGLGETQYF | TGCAGCGTTGAGGAAGGATTGGGAGAGACCCAGTACTTC
TRBJ2-1 | TRBD2 | few | TRBV9 | CASSLGAGGFDEQFF | TGTGCCAGCAGCCTCGGAGCGGGGGGTTTCGATGAGCAGTTCTTC
TRBJ2-1 | NA | few | TRBV30 | CAWSGFTSYNEQFF | TGTGCCTGGAGCGGCTTCACCTCCTACAATGAGCAGTTCTTC
TRBJ2-2 | NA | few | TRBV15 | CATSGGPVTNTGELFF | TGTGCCACCAGCGGGGGGCCCGTAACGAACACCGGGGAGCTGTTTTTT
TRBJ2-4 | NA | NA | TRBV7-2 | CASSRQHKNIQYF | TGTGCCAGCAGTAGACAGCACAAAAACATTCAGTACTTC
TRBJ1-1 | NA | few | TRBV5-6 | CASSLEGRGTEAFF | TGTGCCAGCAGCTTGGAGGGCAGGGGAACTGAAGCTTTCTTT
TRBJ1-6 | NA | few | TRBV7-9 | CASSPGGDNSPLHF | TGTGCCAGCAGCCCGGGGGGTGATAATTCACCCCTCCACTTT
TRBJ1-5 | TRBD1 | few | TRBV29-1 | CSPRSGGHNSNQPQHF | TGCAGCCCCCGTTCAGGGGGACACAATAGCAATCAGCCCCAGCATTTT
TRBJ2-7 | TRBD1 | NA | TRBV10-3 | CAISPKGQGLVEQYF | TGTGCCATCAGTCCGAAGGGACAGGGCCTCGTCGAGCAGTACTTC
TRBJ2-2 | NA | NA | TRBV5-1 | CASSLERGTGELFF | TGCGCCAGCAGCTTGGAAAGGGGTACCGGGGAGCTGTTTTTT
TRBJ2-3 | TRBD2 | few | TRBV12-5 | CASGLLVAGHTDTQYF | TGTGCTAGTGGTTTGTTGGTAGCGGGTCACACAGATACGCAGTATTTT
TRBJ2-5 | TRBD2 | NA | TRBV10-2 | CASSPAGGEGTQYF | TGCGCCAGCAGTCCAGCGGGAGGGGAGGGGACCCAGTACTTC
TRBJ1-1 | NA | few | TRBV5-6 | CASREVGVDRDTEAFF | TGTGCCAGCAGGGAAGTCGGGGTAGATCGCGACACTGAAGCTTTCTTT
TRBJ2-3 | NA | NA | TRBV4-3 | CASSQETGFSTDTQYF | TGCGCCAGCAGCCAAGAGACTGGGTTTAGCACAGATACGCAGTATTTT
TRBJ2-3 | NA | NA | TRBV30 | CAWSVSADTQYF | TGTGCCTGGAGTGTTAGCGCCGATACGCAGTATTTT
TRBJ1-2 | NA | NA | TRBV6-1 | CASILGTRGGYTF | TGTGCCAGCATTCTCGGGACAAGGGGTGGCTACACCTTC
TRBJ2-3 | TRBD2 | few | TRBV9 | CASSVAPLGGGAQDTQYF | TGTGCCAGCAGCGTAGCTCCTCTAGGCGGGGGGGCACAAGATACGCAGTATTTT
TRBJ1-1 | NA | few | TRBV2 | CASSRVNTEAFF | TGTGCCAGCAGTCGGGTGAACACTGAAGCTTTCTTT
TRBJ1-1 | NA | few | TRBV5-6 | CASSPLRHGAEAFF | TGTGCCAGCAGCCCACTCCGGCACGGGGCTGAAGCTTTCTTT
TRBJ2-3 | NA | NA | TRBV4-3 | CASSLRPAGIIADTQYF | TGCGCCAGCAGCCTCCGTCCTGCAGGGATTATCGCAGATACGCAGTATTTT
TRBJ1-1 | NA | NA | TRBV29-1 | CSVEEGKAEAFF | TGCAGCGTTGAGGAGGGTAAGGCTGAAGCTTTCTTT
TRBJ2-2 | TRBD2 | NA | TRBV7-8 | CASARGLAGSGELFF | TGTGCCAGCGCTCGGGGACTAGCGGGGTCCGGGGAGCTGTTTTTT
TRBJ2-3 | NA | NA | TRBV9 | CASSEGPGEDTQYF | TGTGCCAGCAGCGAGGGACCCGGCGAAGATACGCAGTATTTT
TRBJ2-7 | TRBD1 | NA | TRBV29-1 | CSGGLTGGSYEQYF | TGCAGCGGTGGTTTGACAGGGGGCTCCTACGAGCAGTACTTC
TRBJ2-1 | NA | few | TRBV4-2 | CASSQTGDPSSYNEQFF | TGTGCCAGCAGCCAGACCGGGGACCCTAGCTCCTACAATGAGCAGTTCTTC
TRBJ1-2 | NA | few | TRBV30 | CAWSSGAGGYTF | TGTGCCTGGAGTTCCGGGGCCGGCGGCTACACCTTC
TRBJ2-3 | NA | NA | TRBV18 | CASSLQNTDTQYF | TGTGCCAGCTCACTGCAGAACACAGATACGCAGTATTTT
TRBJ2-7 | TRBD2 | NA | TRBV7-9 | CASTLLAGVYEQYF | TGTGCCAGCACCCTACTAGCGGGAGTCTACGAGCAGTACTTC
TRBJ1-2 | NA | NA | TRBV2 | CASTQGGGRSYTF | TGTGCCAGCACTCAAGGCGGGGGAAGGAGCTACACCTTC
TRBJ1-1 | TRBD1 | NA | TRBV10-3 | CAISAQGGQAIEAFF | TGTGCCATCAGTGCTCAAGGTGGACAGGCGATTGAAGCTTTCTTT
TRBJ1-1 | NA | NA | TRBV15 | CATSSADTEAFF | TGTGCCACCAGTTCAGCGGACACTGAAGCTTTCTTT
TRBJ2-1 | TRBD2 | few | TRBV27 | CASSFREGSYNEQFF | TGTGCCAGCAGTTTTAGGGAGGGAAGCTACAATGAGCAGTTCTTC
TRBJ1-4 | NA | few | TRBV28 | CASSLGGRGEKLFF | TGTGCCAGCAGTCTAGGGGGGCGAGGCGAAAAACTGTTTTTT
TRBJ2-7 | TRBD1 | NA | TRBV4-3 | CASGRGHEQYF | TGCGCCAGCGGCAGGGGGCACGAGCAGTACTTC
TRBJ2-7 | TRBD1 | few | TRBV4-2 | CASSPAGTGYTYEQYF | TGTGCCAGCAGTCCAGCCGGGACAGGGTATACCTACGAGCAGTACTTC
TRBJ1-6 | NA | once | TRBV9 | CASSVSYVGSTNSPLHF | TGTGCCAGCAGCGTAAGTTATGTAGGTTCTACTAATTCACCCCTCCACTTT
TRBJ2-3 | NA | few | TRBV20-1 | CSAYRTDTQYF | TGCAGTGCTTATCGCACAGATACGCAGTATTTT
TRBJ2-7 | NA | NA | TRBV29-1 | CSVVSRRVDEQYF | TGCAGCGTTGTCAGCAGGCGGGTCGACGAGCAGTACTTC
TRBJ2-7 | NA | few | TRBV6-5 | CASSRDTYEQYF | TGTGCCAGCAGCCGGGACACCTACGAGCAGTACTTC
TRBJ2-7 | NA | NA | TRBV9 | CASSVEGLTYEQYF | TGTGCCAGCAGCGTAGAAGGCCTTACCTACGAGCAGTACTTC
TRBJ1-2 | TRBD1 | NA | TRBV28 | CASSPNRGRYGYTF | TGTGCCAGCAGCCCTAACAGGGGGCGGTATGGCTACACCTTC
TRBJ1-4 | TRBD1 | few | TRBV2 | CASSESGTATNEKLFF | TGTGCCAGCAGTGAAAGTGGGACAGCTACTAATGAAAAACTGTTTTTT
TRBJ2-7 | NA | few | TRBV30 | CAWSSGLYEQYF | TGTGCCTGGAGTTCGGGGCTCTACGAGCAGTACTTC
TRBJ1-6 | NA | few | TRBV15 | CATSPRGGGNNSPLHF | TGTGCCACCAGCCCACGCGGGGGAGGGAATAATTCACCCCTCCACTTT
TRBJ1-2 | NA | NA | TRBV9 | CASSATDRPYGYTF | TGTGCCAGCAGCGCCACGGACAGACCCTATGGCTACACCTTC
TRBJ2-3 | NA | NA | TRBV6-5 | CAVGGYFKDTQYF | TGTGCCGTCGGGGGATATTTCAAAGATACGCAGTATTTT
TRBJ2-7 | NA | NA | TRBV7-3 | CASSLRAPPSSYEQYF | TGTGCCAGCAGCTTAAGGGCGCCTCCGAGCTCCTACGAGCAGTACTTC
TRBJ1-1 | NA | few | TRBV7-2 | CASSLMGGNEAFF | TGTGCCAGCAGCTTAATGGGAGGGAATGAAGCTTTCTTT
TRBJ1-2 | TRBD1 | NA | TRBV13 | CASSSKFTGGEPYGYTF | TGTGCCAGCAGCTCGAAATTTACAGGGGGCGAACCCTATGGCTACACCTTC
TRBJ2-1 | TRBD1 | NA | TRBV7-3 | CASSPQTGGSYNEQFF | TGTGCCAGCAGCCCCCAGACAGGGGGCTCCTACAATGAGCAGTTCTTC